Described below is a single T cell receptor beta chain sequence and its context. The antigen is undetermined. This sample is drawn from a study of CXCR3-negative and CXCR3-positive naive CD8 T cells. The CDR3 covers 16 residues. Per the germline V gene, CDR1 is SGHVS and CDR2 is FNYEAQ. With UMI labels, 5' RACE was used to prepare the TRB cDNA libraries. With the 5' RACE reads reprocessed, TCRdb shows one record per CDR3 protein and no DNA. This sample's table has 30,000 to 40,000 distinct CDR3 sequences. Study outcomes and limitations: With respect to TRBV-TRBJ usage, naive CXCR3-negative and CXCR3-positive cells were similar; memory differed.

The rearrangement links TRBV7-6 to TRBJ2-5; no DNA is available, so the TRBD2 call from TCRdb remains unchecked. The clonotype comes from a human donor in good health. Some clones in this sample may be carry-over from other donors' samples. Sequencing was performed on memory CD8+ T cells from blood. Here the CDR3 reads CASSLGGGAYQETQYF.